Listed below are T cell receptor beta chains from one sample, sequenced in a study of blood T cell repertoires in COVID-19. Method: immunoSEQ multiplex PCR; TCRdb's copy keeps in-frame clones and lacks some. The sample has about 190,000 clones, roughly 83% seen once. Sequencing was carried out using PBMCs or T cells enriched from blood (not recorded which). The receptors stem from a man in his forties or fifties with acute COVID-19. Each CDR3 is given with its conserved first and last residue.

V gene: TRBV19
J gene: TRBJ1-1
CDR3 protein: CASTQQGNTEAFF

V gene: TRBV13
J gene: TRBJ2-7
CDR3 protein: CASSFTKQGTLF

V gene: TRBV19
J gene: TRBJ2-1
CDR3 protein: CASSAPTAVRLF

V gene: TRBV12-3/TRBV12-4
J gene: TRBJ1-4
CDR3 protein: CASSLGANEKLFF

V gene: TRBV9
J gene: TRBJ2-7
CDR3 protein: CASSARLAGGGEHF

V gene: TRBV5-1
J gene: TRBJ2-2
CDR3 protein: CASGRGDGYTGELFF

V gene: TRBV19
J gene: TRBJ1-2
CDR3 protein: CASSMGQGSGYTF

V gene: TRBV2
J gene: TRBJ1-5
CDR3 protein: CASKSGQGGLGQPQHF

V gene: TRBV5-1
J gene: TRBJ1-5
CDR3 protein: CASSLGAGMSNQPQHF

V gene: TRBV29-1
J gene: TRBJ2-3
CDR3 protein: CSVERRLAGVSDTQYF

V gene: TRBV18
J gene: TRBJ2-1
CDR3 protein: CASSPSGDRNNEQFF

V gene: TRBV9
J gene: TRBJ2-1
CDR3 protein: CASSDLSASSYNEQFF

V gene: TRBV25-1
J gene: TRBJ2-2
CDR3 protein: CASSGLPSGTGTGELFF

V gene: TRBV9
J gene: TRBJ1-2
CDR3 protein: CASSALFGGDGGYTF

V gene: TRBV11-2
J gene: TRBJ2-1
CDR3 protein: CASSLAGLAVSSYNEQFF

V gene: TRBV7-9
J gene: TRBJ1-2
CDR3 protein: CASSSGGTKANYGYTF

V gene: TRBV28
J gene: TRBJ2-7
CDR3 protein: CASQRLDSTYEQYF

V gene: TRBV2
J gene: TRBJ2-2
CDR3 protein: CASRQGANTGELFF

V gene: TRBV9
J gene: TRBJ2-5
CDR3 protein: CASSPRSGETQYF

V gene: TRBV20-1
J gene: TRBJ2-7
CDR3 protein: CSAKREYEQYF

V gene: TRBV5-6
J gene: TRBJ1-2
CDR3 protein: CASSFPSAGYTF

V gene: TRBV4-1
J gene: TRBJ1-5
CDR3 protein: CASRWRVMGNQPQHF

V gene: TRBV9
J gene: TRBJ2-1
CDR3 protein: CASSVGLAGGNEQFF

V gene: TRBV29-1
J gene: TRBJ2-7
CDR3 protein: CSVEVVSGGTYEQYF

V gene: TRBV19
J gene: TRBJ2-6
CDR3 protein: CASSNPRTGLTGANVLTF

V gene: TRBV13
J gene: TRBJ1-1
CDR3 protein: CASINLGQVNTEAFF

V gene: TRBV28
J gene: TRBJ2-7
CDR3 protein: CASRTRSNYEQYF

V gene: TRBV19
J gene: TRBJ1-5
CDR3 protein: CASNPRGGDRNQPQHF

V gene: TRBV28
J gene: TRBJ1-2
CDR3 protein: CASSFRRGQGYTF

V gene: TRBV27
J gene: TRBJ1-6
CDR3 protein: CASSLQESSPLHF

V gene: TRBV3-1/TRBV3-2
J gene: TRBJ1-5
CDR3 protein: CASSQGTSGYQPQHF

V gene: TRBV6-1
J gene: TRBJ2-1
CDR3 protein: CASSERRSSYNEQFF

V gene: TRBV13
J gene: TRBJ2-7
CDR3 protein: CASSVLQGAPTYEQYF

V gene: TRBV7-8
J gene: TRBJ1-1
CDR3 protein: CASSPWRDGDTEAFF

V gene: TRBV5-1
J gene: TRBJ2-1
CDR3 protein: CASSLTGNEQFF

V gene: TRBV24-1
J gene: TRBJ2-1
CDR3 protein: CATSGLAGPSYNEQFF

V gene: TRBV25-1
J gene: TRBJ2-1
CDR3 protein: CASRSRSSYNEQFF

V gene: TRBV24-1
J gene: TRBJ2-3
CDR3 protein: CATSDLRLAGDGPDTQYF

V gene: TRBV7-2
J gene: TRBJ2-2
CDR3 protein: CASSLGGPQRGTGELFF

V gene: TRBV11-2
J gene: TRBJ1-1
CDR3 protein: CASSFPNRRNTEAFF